The 9 T cell receptor beta chains below were found in one sample sequenced in a study of early T cells in non-severe SARS-CoV-2 infection. MiXCR was run by TCRdb on the 5' RACE reads, yielding one entry per CDR3 protein. Of 60,000 or so distinct CDR3 sequences listed, around 9% were seen once; the top ten hold roughly 15%. Sequenced material: whole blood. The receptors derive from an adult who was a healthcare worker with PCR-confirmed SARS-CoV-2 infection or an uninfected control (not recorded which).

This clonotype was seen only a few times. This chain links TRBV4-2 with TRBJ2-7; TRBD2 might be the D (5 bases). From germline, CDR1 is LGHNA and CDR2 YNFKEQ. Trimming removed 1 base from V and 0 bases from J, with 10 bases in between. The CDR3 has 15 residues. CDR3 in amino acids: CASSQGSGSSYEQYF. DNA for the CDR3: TGTGCCAGCAGCCAAGGCAGCGGAAGCTCCTACGAGCAGTACTTC.

V and J are TRBV6-5 and TRBJ2-3; D is unresolved. V lost 6 bases to trimming and J lost 6 bases, with 7 bases between them. This CDR3 is 11 amino acids long. Germline-derived CDR1 and CDR2 are MNHEY and SVGAGI. The CDR3 region is CASRSRDTQYF. In nucleotides, the CDR3 is TGTGCCAGCAGATCCCGGGATACGCAGTATTTT.

This clonotype was detected only a few times. V is TRBV5-6 and J is TRBJ2-7, with TRBD2 identical over 10 bases. Per the germline V gene, CDR1 is SGHDT and CDR2 is YYEEEE. The J segment lost 2 bases and the V segment lost 1 base, leaving 6 bases of the junction unmatched. This CDR3 is built from 16 residues. The chain's CDR3 is CASSLLAGVGAYEQYF. The CDR3 DNA reads TGTGCCAGCAGCTTGCTAGCGGGAGTGGGGGCCTACGAGCAGTACTTC.

This clonotype was counted ten times or more. The chain combines TRBV27 with TRBJ2-1; 11 bases line up with TRBD2. Looked up from germline, CDR1 is MNHEY and CDR2 is SMNVEV (reference sequence). Trimming took 6 bases from V and 3 from J; bases not matched to a gene: 10. The CDR3 is made up of 17 amino acids. CDR3: CASSQALGLADYNEQFF. CDR3 in DNA: TGTGCCAGCAGCCAAGCCCTGGGACTAGCGGACTACAATGAGCAGTTCTTC.

This clonotype was counted many times. V gene TRBV6-2 or TRBV6-3 combines with J gene TRBJ2-6; 7 nucleotides match TRBD1. The germline V gene has CDR1 MNHEY and CDR2 SVGEGT. The CDR3 covers 17 residues. Losses at the gene ends were 2 bases for V and 1 base for J; bases not matched to a gene: 5. The CDR3 loop is CASSYTSDRSGANVLTF. The CDR3, as DNA: TGTGCCAGCAGTTACACCTCGGACAGGTCTGGGGCCAACGTCCTGACTTTC.

This clonotype has just a few counts. The chain has TRBV4-2 and TRBJ2-3; TRBD2 matches 8 bases. There are 16 residues in the CDR3. Germline CDR1 LGHNA, CDR2 YNFKEQ. The V segment lost 3 bases and the J segment 2 bases; nucleotides outside the gene matches: 7. The CDR3 sequence: CASSQAGTRATDTQYF. The DNA for the CDR3 is TGTGCCAGCAGCCAGGCCGGGACTAGGGCCACAGATACGCAGTATTTT.

The sample holds a few counts of this clonotype. The chain uses TRBV20-1 and TRBJ1-2, with 9 bases that match TRBD1. Germline V gene sequence: CDR1 DFQATT, CDR2 SNEGSKA (reference sequence). This CDR3 comprises 14 residues. Losses at the gene ends were 3 bases for V and 2 bases for J; bases not matched to a gene: 4. The CDR3 DNA reads TGCAGTGCTAGCCCTACAGGGGGCAACTATGGCTACACCTTC. This gives the protein CSASPTGGNYGYTF.

The V gene is TRBV18, the J gene TRBJ2-5; 10 bases match TRBD2. Germline CDR1 is KGHSH and CDR2 is LQKENI. The V gene end was trimmed by 0 bases and the J gene end by 5 bases; junction bases not matched to a gene: 9. The length of the CDR3 is 17 residues. The CDR3 DNA is TGTGCCAGCTCACCACCGGATCCGGGACTAGCGCGGGAGACCCAGTACTTC. Protein sequence: CASSPPDPGLARETQYF.

This clonotype was counted only a few times. The rearrangement uses TRBV23-1 and TRBJ2-1; D unclear. TRBV23-1 counts as an open reading frame of uncertain function. The CDR3 sequence is 13 residues long. V was clipped by 2 bases and J by 8 bases, with 10 bases between them. CDR3 amino acids: CASSQPFRDEQFF. As DNA, the CDR3 is TGCGCCAGCAGTCAACCGTTCCGGGATGAGCAGTTCTTC.